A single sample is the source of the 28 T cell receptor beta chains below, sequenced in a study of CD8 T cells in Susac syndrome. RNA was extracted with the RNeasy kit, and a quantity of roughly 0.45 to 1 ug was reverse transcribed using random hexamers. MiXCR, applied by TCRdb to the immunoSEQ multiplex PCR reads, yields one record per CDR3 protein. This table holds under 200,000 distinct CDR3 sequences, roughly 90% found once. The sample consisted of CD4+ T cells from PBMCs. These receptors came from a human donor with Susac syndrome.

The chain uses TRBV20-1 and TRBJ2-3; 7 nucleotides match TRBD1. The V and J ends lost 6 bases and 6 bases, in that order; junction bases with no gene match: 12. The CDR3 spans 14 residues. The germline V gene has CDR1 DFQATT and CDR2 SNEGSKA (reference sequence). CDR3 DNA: TGCAGTGCCACGGGACAGACACTTTTGGATACGCAGTATTTT. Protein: CSATGQTLLDTQYF.

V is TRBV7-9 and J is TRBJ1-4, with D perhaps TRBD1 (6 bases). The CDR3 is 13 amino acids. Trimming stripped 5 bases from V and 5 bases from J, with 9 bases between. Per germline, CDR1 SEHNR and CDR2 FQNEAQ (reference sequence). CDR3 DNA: TGTGCCAGCAGCCGGGACACCAATGAAAAACTGTTTTTT. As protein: CASSRDTNEKLFF. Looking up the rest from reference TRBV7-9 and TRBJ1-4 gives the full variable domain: DTGVSQNPRHKITKRGQNVTFRCDPISEHNRLYWYRQTLGQGPEFLTYFQNEAQLEKSRLLSDRFSAERPKGSFSTLEIQRTEQGDSAMYLCASSRDTNEKLFFGSGTQLSVL.

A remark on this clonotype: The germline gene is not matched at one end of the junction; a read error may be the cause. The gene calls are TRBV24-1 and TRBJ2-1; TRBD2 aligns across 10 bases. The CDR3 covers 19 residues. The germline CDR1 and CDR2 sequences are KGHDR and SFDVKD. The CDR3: CAASGLSDASGSFNNEQFF. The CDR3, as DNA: TGTGCCGCCAGTGGCCTCTCCGACGCTAGCGGGAGTTTCAACAATGAGCAGTTCTTC.

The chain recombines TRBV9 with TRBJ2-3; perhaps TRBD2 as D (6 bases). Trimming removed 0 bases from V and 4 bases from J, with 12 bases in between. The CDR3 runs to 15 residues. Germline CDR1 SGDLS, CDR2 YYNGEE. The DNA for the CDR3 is TGTGCCAGCAGCGTAGGAGCGGGTACCGCAGATACGCAGTATTTT. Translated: CASSVGAGTADTQYF.

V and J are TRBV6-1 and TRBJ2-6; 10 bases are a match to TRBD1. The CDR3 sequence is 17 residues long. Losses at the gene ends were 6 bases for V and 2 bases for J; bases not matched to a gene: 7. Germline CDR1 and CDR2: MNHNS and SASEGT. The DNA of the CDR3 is TGTGCCAGCAGGACCGGGACAGGGGCCCCTGGGGCCAACGTCCTGACTTTC. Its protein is CASRTGTGAPGANVLTF.

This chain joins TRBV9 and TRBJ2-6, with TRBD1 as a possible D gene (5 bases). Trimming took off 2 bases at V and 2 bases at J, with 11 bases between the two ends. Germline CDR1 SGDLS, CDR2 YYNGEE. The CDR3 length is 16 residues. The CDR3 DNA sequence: TGTGCCAGCAGCGTCGGACAATTTGCTGGGGCCAACGTCCTGACTTTC. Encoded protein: CASSVGQFAGANVLTF.

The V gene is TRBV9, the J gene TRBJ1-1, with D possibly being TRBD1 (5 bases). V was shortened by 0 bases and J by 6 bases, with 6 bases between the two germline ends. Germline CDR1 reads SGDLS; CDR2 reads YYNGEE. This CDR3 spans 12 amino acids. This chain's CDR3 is CASSVGGAEAFF. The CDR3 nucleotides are TGTGCCAGCAGCGTAGGGGGGGCTGAAGCTTTCTTT.

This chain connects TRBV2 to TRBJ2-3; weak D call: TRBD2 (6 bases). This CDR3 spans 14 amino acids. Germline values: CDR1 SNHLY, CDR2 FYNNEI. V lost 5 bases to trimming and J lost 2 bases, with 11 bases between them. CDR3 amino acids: CASSLSGFTDTQYF. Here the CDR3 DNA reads TGTGCCAGCAGTCTTAGCGGCTTCACAGATACGCAGTATTTT.

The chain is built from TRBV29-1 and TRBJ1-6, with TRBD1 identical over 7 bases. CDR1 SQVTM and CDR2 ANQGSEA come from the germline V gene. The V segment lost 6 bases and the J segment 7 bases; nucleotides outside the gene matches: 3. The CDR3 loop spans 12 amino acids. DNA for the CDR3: TGCAGCGTCCGGGACAGCAATTCACCCCTCCACTTT. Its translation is CSVRDSNSPLHF.

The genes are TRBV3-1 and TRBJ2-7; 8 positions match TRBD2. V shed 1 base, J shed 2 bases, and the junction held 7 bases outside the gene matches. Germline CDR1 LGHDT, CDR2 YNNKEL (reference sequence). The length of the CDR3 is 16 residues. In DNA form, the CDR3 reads TGTGCCAGCAGCCAAGGTCTCCAGGGACTAGCCTACGAGCAGTACTTC. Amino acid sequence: CASSQGLQGLAYEQYF.

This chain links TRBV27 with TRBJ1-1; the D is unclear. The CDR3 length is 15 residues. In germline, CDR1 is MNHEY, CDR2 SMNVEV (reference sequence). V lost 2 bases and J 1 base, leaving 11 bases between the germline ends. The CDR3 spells CASSLIGRGNTEAFF. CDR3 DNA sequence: TGTGCCAGCAGTTTAATCGGTCGGGGGAACACTGAAGCTTTCTTT.

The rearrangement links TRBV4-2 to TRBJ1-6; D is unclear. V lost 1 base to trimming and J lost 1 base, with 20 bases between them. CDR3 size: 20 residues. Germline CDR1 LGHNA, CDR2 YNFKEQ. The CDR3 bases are TGTGCCAGCAGCCAAGTATTGCACCAGGCAGATCCGTCCTATAATTCACCCCTCCACTTT. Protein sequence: CASSQVLHQADPSYNSPLHF.

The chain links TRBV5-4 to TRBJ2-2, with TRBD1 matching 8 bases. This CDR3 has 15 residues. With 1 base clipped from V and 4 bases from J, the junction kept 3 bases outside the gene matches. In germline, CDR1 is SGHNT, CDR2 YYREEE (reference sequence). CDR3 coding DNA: TGTGCCAGCAGCTTGCCCGGGACAGGCACCGGGGAGCTGTTTTTT. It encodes CASSLPGTGTGELFF.

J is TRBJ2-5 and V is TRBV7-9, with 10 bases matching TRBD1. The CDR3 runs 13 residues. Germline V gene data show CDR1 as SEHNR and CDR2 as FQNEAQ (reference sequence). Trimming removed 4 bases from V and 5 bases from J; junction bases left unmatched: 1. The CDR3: CASSSDRGETQYF. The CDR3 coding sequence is TGTGCCAGCAGCTCGGACAGGGGGGAGACCCAGTACTTC.

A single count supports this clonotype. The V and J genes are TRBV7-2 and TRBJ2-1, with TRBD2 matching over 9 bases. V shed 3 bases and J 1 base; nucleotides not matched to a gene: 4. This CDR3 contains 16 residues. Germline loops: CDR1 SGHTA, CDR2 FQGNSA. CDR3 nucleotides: TGTGCCAGCAGCTTCCATAGCGGGGGTTCCTACAATGAGCAGTTCTTC. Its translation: CASSFHSGGSYNEQFF.

CDR3 bases: TGTGCCACCAGCAGAGATGGAGGGATACGGGACACCCACATCACTGGGGCCAACGTCCTGACTTTC. It yields the protein CATSRDGGIRDTHITGANVLTF. The chain is built from TRBV15 and TRBJ2-6; D assignment may be TRBD1 or TRBD2 (6 bases each). Looked up from germline, CDR1 is LNHNV and CDR2 is YYDKDF (reference sequence). The CDR3 runs 22 residues. Trimming took off 0 bases at V and 2 bases at J, with 26 bases between the two ends.

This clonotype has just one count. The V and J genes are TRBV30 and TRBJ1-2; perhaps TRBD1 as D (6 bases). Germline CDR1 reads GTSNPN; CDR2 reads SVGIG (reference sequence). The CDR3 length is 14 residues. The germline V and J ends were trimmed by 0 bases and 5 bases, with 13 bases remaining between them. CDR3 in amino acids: CAWSVQGVVYGYTF. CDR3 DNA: TGTGCCTGGAGTGTACAGGGCGTCGTATATGGCTACACCTTC.

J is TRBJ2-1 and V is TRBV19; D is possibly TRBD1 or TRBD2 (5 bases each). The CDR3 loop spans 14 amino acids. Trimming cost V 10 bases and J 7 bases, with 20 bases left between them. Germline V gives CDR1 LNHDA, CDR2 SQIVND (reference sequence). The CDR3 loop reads CATTLRRGENEQFF. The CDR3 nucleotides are TGTGCCACTACCCTCCGTCGGGGCGAAAATGAGCAGTTCTTC.

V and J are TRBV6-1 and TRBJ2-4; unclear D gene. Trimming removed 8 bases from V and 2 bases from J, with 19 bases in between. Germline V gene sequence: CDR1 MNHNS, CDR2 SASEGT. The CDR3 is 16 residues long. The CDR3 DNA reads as TGTGCCAGCGCGGCCCCTGAGCGCACAACCAAAAACATTCAGTACTTC. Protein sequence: CASAAPERTTKNIQYF.

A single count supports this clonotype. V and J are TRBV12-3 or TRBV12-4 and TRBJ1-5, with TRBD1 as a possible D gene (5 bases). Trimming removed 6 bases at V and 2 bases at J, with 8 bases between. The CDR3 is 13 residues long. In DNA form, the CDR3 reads TGTGCCAGCAGATGGGGGGGCAATCAGCCCCAGCATTTT. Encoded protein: CASRWGGNQPQHF.

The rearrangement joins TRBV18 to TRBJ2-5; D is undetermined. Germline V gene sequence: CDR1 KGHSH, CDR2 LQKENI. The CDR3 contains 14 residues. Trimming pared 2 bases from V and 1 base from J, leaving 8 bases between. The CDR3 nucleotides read TGTGCCAGCTCACCATTTGGCGGCCAAGAGACCCAGTACTTC. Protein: CASSPFGGQETQYF.

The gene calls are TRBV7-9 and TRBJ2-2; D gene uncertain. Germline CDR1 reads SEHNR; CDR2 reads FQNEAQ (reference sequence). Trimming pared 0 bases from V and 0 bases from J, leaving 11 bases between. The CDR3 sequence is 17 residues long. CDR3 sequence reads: CASSLAGDNSNTGELFF. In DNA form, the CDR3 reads TGTGCCAGCAGCTTAGCTGGAGACAACTCGAACACCGGGGAGCTGTTTTTT.

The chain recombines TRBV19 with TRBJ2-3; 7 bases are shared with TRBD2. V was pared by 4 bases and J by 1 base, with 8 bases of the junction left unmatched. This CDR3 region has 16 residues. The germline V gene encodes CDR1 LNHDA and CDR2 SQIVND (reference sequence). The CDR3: CASSTLGSGGTDTQYF. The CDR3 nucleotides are TGTGCCAGTAGTACCCTTGGGAGCGGGGGCACAGATACGCAGTATTTT.

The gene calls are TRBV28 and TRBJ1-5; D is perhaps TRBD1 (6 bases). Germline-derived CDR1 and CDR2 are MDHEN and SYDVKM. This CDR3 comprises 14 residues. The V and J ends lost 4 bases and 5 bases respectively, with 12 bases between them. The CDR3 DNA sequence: TGTGCCAGCAGTTGGGGGGCGAGGGATCAGCCCCAGCATTTT. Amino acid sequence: CASSWGARDQPQHF.

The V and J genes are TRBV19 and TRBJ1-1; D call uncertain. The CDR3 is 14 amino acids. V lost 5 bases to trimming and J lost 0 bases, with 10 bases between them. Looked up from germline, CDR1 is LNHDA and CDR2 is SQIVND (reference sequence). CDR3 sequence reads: CASSYRTMNTEAFF. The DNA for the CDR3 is TGTGCCAGTAGTTACAGAACAATGAACACTGAAGCTTTCTTT.

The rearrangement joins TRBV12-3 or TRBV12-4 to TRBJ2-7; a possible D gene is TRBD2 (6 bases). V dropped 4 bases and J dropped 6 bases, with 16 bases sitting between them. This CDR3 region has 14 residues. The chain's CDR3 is CASSSGEGAAEQYF. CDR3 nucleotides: TGTGCCAGCAGTTCGGGGGAAGGGGCAGCCGAGCAGTACTTC.

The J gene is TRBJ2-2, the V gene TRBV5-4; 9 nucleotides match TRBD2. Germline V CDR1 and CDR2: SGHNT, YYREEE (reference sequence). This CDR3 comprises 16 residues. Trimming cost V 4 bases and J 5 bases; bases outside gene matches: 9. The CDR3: CASSDISGSGTGELFF. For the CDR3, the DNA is TGTGCCAGCAGCGATATTAGCGGGAGCGGGACCGGGGAGCTGTTTTTT.

The CDR3 region is CASSGQGDQPQHF. CDR3 nucleotides: TGTGCCAGTAGTGGGCAGGGGGATCAGCCCCAGCATTTT. This chain connects TRBV27 to TRBJ1-5, with 7 positions matching TRBD1. Per the germline V gene, CDR1 is MNHEY and CDR2 is SMNVEV (reference sequence). The V and J ends lost 9 bases and 5 bases, in that order; junction bases with no gene match: 7. The CDR3 covers 13 residues.